The entry that follows covers one TCR beta chain sequence. Its antigen is still unknown. The data are from a study of monozygotic twins with cystic fibrosis. Generated by immunoSEQ multiplex PCR, the TCRdb table keeps only in-frame clones and is missing some. The top ten hold under 1.5% of the sample, which has tens of thousands of clones, around nine tenths seen once. Study outcomes and limitations: Monozygotic CF twins shared more identical nucleotide clonotypes than unrelated patients. Low clonality (median roughly 0.0087) suggested a mostly naive repertoire. J usage was most co-twin-similar in 8 of 16 pairs, V in 13. Age, concordance and disease severity did not associate with shared CDR3 numbers.

The germline V and J ends were trimmed by 5 bases and 13 bases, with 21 bases remaining between them. Germline V gene lookup returns CDR1 SNHLY and CDR2 FYNNEI. This CDR3 is 13 amino acids long. The chain uses TRBV2 and TRBJ2-7, with D perhaps assigned TRBD1 or TRBD2 (5 bases each). This receptor was identified in a woman aged 25 to 45 with cystic fibrosis. Sequenced material: blood. The CDR3 reads CASSSGTRPPYYF. CDR3 bases: TGTGCCAGCAGTTCCGGGACCCGTCCGCCGTATTACTTC.